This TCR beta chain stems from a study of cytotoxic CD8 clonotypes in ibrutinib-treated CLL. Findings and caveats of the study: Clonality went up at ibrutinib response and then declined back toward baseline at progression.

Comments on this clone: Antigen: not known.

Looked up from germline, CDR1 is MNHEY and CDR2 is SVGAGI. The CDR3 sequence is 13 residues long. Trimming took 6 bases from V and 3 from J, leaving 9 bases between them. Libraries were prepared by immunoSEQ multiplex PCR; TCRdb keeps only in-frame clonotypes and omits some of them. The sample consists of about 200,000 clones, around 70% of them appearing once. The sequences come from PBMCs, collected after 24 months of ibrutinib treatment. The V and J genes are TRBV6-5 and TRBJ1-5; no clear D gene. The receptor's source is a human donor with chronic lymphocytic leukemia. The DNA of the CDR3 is TGTGCCAGCAGACTTCAGACCAATCAGCCCCAGCATTTT. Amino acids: CASRLQTNQPQHF.